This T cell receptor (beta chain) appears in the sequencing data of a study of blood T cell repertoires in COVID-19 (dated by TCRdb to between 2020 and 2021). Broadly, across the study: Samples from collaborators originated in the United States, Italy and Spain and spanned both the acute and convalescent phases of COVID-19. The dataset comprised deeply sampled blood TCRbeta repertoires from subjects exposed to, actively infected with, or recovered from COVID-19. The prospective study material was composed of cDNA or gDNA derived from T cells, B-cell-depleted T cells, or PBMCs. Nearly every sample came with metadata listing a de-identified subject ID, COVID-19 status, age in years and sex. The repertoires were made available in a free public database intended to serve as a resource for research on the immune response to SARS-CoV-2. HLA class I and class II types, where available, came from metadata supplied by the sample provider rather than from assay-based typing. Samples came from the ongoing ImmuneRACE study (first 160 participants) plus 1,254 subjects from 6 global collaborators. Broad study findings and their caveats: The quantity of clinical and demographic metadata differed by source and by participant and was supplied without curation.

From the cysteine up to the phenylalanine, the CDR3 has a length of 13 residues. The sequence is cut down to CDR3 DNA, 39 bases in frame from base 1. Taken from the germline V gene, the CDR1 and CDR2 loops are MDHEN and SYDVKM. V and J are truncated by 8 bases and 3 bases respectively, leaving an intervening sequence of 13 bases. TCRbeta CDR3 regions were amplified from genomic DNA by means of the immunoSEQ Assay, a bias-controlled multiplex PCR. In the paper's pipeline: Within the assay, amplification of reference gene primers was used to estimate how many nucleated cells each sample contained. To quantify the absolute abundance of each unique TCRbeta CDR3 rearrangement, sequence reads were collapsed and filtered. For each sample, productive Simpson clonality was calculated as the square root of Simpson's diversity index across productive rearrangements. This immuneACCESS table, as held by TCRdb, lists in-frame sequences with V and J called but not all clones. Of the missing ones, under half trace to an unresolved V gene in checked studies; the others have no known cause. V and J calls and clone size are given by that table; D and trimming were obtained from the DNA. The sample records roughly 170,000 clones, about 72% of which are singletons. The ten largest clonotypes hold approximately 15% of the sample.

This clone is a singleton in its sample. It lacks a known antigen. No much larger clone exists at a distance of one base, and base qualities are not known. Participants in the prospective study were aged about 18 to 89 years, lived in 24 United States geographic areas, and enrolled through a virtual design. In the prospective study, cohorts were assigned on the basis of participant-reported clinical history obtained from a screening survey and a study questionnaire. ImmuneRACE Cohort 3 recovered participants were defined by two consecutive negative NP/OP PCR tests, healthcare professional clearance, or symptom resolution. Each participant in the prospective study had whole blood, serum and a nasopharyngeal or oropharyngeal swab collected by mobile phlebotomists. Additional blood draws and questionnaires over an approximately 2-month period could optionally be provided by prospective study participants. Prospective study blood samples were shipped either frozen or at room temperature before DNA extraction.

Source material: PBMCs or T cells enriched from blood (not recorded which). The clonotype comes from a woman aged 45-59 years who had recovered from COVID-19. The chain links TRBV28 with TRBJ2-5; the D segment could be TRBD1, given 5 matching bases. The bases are TGTGCCAGCGTCACGGGCAGGGAAGAGACCCAGTACTTC. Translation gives CASVTGREETQYF. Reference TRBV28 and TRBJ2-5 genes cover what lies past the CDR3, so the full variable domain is DVKVTQSSRYLVKRTGEKVFLECVQDMDHENMFWYRQDPGLGLRLIYFSYDVKMKEKGDIPEGYSVSREKKERFSLILESASTNQTSMYLCASVTGREETQYFGPGTRLLVL.